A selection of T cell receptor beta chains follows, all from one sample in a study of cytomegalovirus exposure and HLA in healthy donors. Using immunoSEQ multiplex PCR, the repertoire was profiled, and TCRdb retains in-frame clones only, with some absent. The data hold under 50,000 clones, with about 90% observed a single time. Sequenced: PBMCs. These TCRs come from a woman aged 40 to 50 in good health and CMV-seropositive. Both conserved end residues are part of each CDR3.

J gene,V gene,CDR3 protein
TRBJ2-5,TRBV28,CAIRTGGAETQYF
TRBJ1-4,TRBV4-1,CASSQVGRTGGGLTNEKLFF
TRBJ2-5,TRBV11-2,CASSLLGRGETQYF
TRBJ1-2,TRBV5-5,CASAVVGTDSLYGYTF
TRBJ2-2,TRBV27,CASRTVLEKTAGELFF
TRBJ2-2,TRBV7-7,CASVFGGELFF
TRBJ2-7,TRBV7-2,CASSRQLAGSHEQYF
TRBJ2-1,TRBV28,CASSPTFNEQFF
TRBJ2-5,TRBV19,CASSARQGFPQETQYF
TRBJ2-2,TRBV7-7,CASSGQENTGELFF
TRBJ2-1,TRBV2,CASSATGVGANEQFF
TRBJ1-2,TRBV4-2,CASSQGTGVSYGYTF
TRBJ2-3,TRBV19,CASSIDGGSTDTQYF
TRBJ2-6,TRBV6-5,CASSTFSAGANVLTF
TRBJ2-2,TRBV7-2,CASSGLSGFSGELFF
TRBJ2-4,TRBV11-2,CASSWSLAKNIQYF
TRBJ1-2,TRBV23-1,CASSPLMGQGAQYFHGYTF
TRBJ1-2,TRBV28,CASSRQGTYGYTF
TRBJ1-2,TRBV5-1,CASSLAGGGYGYTF
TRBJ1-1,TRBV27,CASSQVARTGYNEFCEAFF
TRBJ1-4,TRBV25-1,CASSVSGQNEKLFF
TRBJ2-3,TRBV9,CASSTSAVSTDTQYF
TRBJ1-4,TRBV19,CASRMTGLNEKLFF
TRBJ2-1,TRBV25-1,CASSVAGSYNEQFF